This paragraph reports one TCR beta chain. Its antigen remains unidentified. These data come from a study of T cells expressing NK-cell markers. Study-wide findings and caveats: In four donors, these clonotypes also led the CD3+CD56-NKG2C+ fraction.

For TCR beta, cDNA was produced by 5'RACE template switching with UMIs. TCRdb re-called the 5' RACE reads; one entry per CDR3 protein, DNA not given. This table lists 1,400 or so distinct CDR3 sequences. The clonotype was recovered from a woman between 18 and 30 years old in good health. Input material: blood T cells: a sorted CD56 or NKG2C T cell subset, CD4+ or CD8+ T cells, or bulk PBMC T cells (not recorded which).

This CDR3 is CSAPRRTATDTQYF. This chain uses TRBV20-1 with TRBJ2-3. There are 14 residues in the CDR3. Per germline, CDR1 DFQATT and CDR2 SNEGSKA (reference sequence).